These 16 T cell receptor beta chains came from one sample sequenced in a study of metastatic and nonmetastatic thyroid tumors. TCRdb ran MiXCR on the PCR reads. Here the sample spans roughly 12,000 clones, roughly 21% being singletons. All patients were treatment-naive before thyroid surgery. The material sequenced was adjacent normal tissue. The receptor source for this set is a female donor with papillary thyroid cancer or a benign thyroid nodule (not recorded which). Some clones in this sample may be carry-over from other donors' samples.

This clone counts as medium-sized. This chain joins TRBV6-1 and TRBJ2-7, with 7 positions matching TRBD2. V gave up 11 bases and J gave up 6 bases; unmatched junction bases: 4. The CDR3 has 10 amino acids. CDR1 and CDR2 from the germline V gene are MNHNS and SASEGT. This CDR3 is CASGRGEQYF. CDR3 bases: TGTGCCTCAGGGAGGGGCGAGCAGTACTTC.

In its sample, this clone was seen many times. V usage is TRBV12-3 or TRBV12-4 and J usage is TRBJ1-1; 9 bases fit TRBD1. V shed 5 bases, J shed 5 bases, and the junction held 6 bases outside the gene matches. CDR3 length: 14 residues. The CDR3 loop reads CASSARTGVTEAFF. The DNA for the CDR3 is TGTGCCAGCAGTGCCCGGACAGGGGTTACTGAAGCTTTCTTT.

By share of the sample, this clone is medium-sized. The chain links TRBV20-1 to TRBJ2-2, with TRBD2 identical over 10 bases. Germline CDR1 reads DFQATT; CDR2 reads SNEGSKA (reference sequence). Losses at the gene ends were 3 bases for V and 6 bases for J; bases not matched to a gene: 7. CDR3 length: 15 residues. CDR3 in amino acids: CSARPGLAFSGELFF. CDR3 in DNA: TGCAGTGCTAGGCCGGGACTAGCGTTTTCCGGGGAGCTGTTTTTT.

This clone appeared many times. The V call is TRBV5-1, the J call TRBJ2-5, with TRBD2 matching 10 bases. J was trimmed by 1 base and V by 6 bases; bases with no gene match: 3. This CDR3 is built from 14 residues. Germline V gene sequence: CDR1 SGHRS, CDR2 YFSETQ. DNA of the CDR3: TGCGCCAGCATGCTAGCGGGGGCCCAAGAGACCCAGTACTTC. Its translation is CASMLAGAQETQYF.

This clone appeared many times. This chain joins TRBV3-1 and TRBJ2-7, with 12 bases aligning to TRBD1. In germline, CDR1 is LGHDT, CDR2 YNNKEL (reference sequence). J lost 9 bases, V lost 5 bases, and 5 bases had no gene match. The CDR3 covers 13 residues. The CDR3 loop is CASSMGQGALQYF. The CDR3, as DNA: TGTGCCAGCAGCATGGGACAGGGGGCATTGCAGTACTTC.

In this sample, this clone is medium-sized. DNA for the CDR3: TGTGCCAGCAGTTACTCGGCCCAGGGAAATCAGCCCCAGCATTTT. Amino acids: CASSYSAQGNQPQHF. The V gene is TRBV6-6, the J gene TRBJ1-5; a possible D gene is TRBD1 (5 bases). CDR1 and CDR2 (germline): MNHNY, SVGAGI (reference sequence). V lost 0 bases and J 4 bases, leaving 10 bases between the germline ends. This CDR3 comprises 15 residues.

To note about this clone: The junction and the germline gene differ at one end; a read error may be behind it. The V call is TRBV5-1, the J call TRBJ1-1, with a weak D call TRBD1 (5 bases). The CDR3 is made up of 14 amino acids. Germline V lookup: CDR1 SGHRS, CDR2 YFSETQ. The CDR3 reads CARTRGRPNSDAFF. The CDR3 nucleotides are TGCGCCAGAACGAGGGGACGGCCGAACTCTGACGCTTTCTTT. Together with reference TRBV5-1 and TRBJ1-1, the CDR3 gives the full variable domain: KAGVTQTPRYLIKTRGQQVTLSCSPISGHRSVSWYQQTPGQGLQFLFEYFSETQRNKGNFPGRFSGRQFSNSRSEMNVSTLELGDSALYLCARTRGRPNSDAFFGQGTRLTVV.

In this sample, this clone turned up many times. J is TRBJ1-2 and V is TRBV5-6; D not certain. Per the germline V gene, CDR1 is SGHDT and CDR2 is YYEEEE. This CDR3 is 13 amino acids long. Trimming cost V 4 bases and J 4 bases, with 11 bases left between them. The CDR3 DNA follows: TGTGCCAGCAGCCCACGGCCCGCCTATGGCTACACCTTC. Translating gives CASSPRPAYGYTF.

The CDR3 is CASSPPGVGDQPQHF. CDR3 DNA sequence: TGTGCCAGCAGCCCTCCCGGAGTGGGTGATCAGCCCCAGCATTTT. The rearrangement uses TRBV7-8 and TRBJ1-5; D remains unclear. The CDR3 is 15 amino acids. The germline V and J ends were trimmed by 5 bases and 5 bases, with 16 bases remaining between them. The germline gives CDR1 SGHVS, CDR2 FQNEAQ.

This clone appeared many times. A much larger clone lies a single base off, so this may be a read error. The chain uses TRBV7-6 and TRBJ1-3, with TRBD1 as a possible D gene (5 bases). CDR3 length equals 16 residues. Germline CDR1 reads SGHVS; CDR2 reads FNYEAQ. The CDR3 nucleotides read TGTGTCAGCAGCTTAGCGGGGGACCCTCCTGGAAACACCATATATTTT. Translation gives CVSSLAGDPPGNTIYF.

With regard to this clone: The CDR3 does not end in the conserved phenylalanine or tryptophan, so this is likely a read error. The chain is built from TRBV6-1 and TRBJ2-7; 12 nucleotides match TRBD2. Germline lookup yields CDR1 MNHNS and CDR2 SASEGT. Unmatched junction bases numbered 12, after V lost 6 bases and J lost 6 bases. The CDR3 runs to 16 residues. As DNA, the CDR3 is TGTGCCAGCAGGGACCTTCTAGCGGGGGGGGGTTCCGAGCAGTACCAC. Translated, it gives CASRDLLAGGGSEQYH.

The chain carries TRBV6-2 or TRBV6-3 and TRBJ2-6; 7 bases agree with TRBD2. Germline CDR1 is MNHEY and CDR2 is SVGEGT. This CDR3 has 17 residues. V lost 7 bases, J lost 0 bases, and 9 bases stayed unmatched. The CDR3 sequence is CASIHSGRGSGANVLTF. In DNA, the CDR3 is TGTGCCAGCATCCATAGCGGGCGGGGCTCTGGGGCCAACGTCCTGACTTTC.

Ten or more counts support this clone. A junction boundary mismatches the germline segment, possibly from a read error. Other nucleotide sequences from this sample produce the same CDR3. The chain uses TRBV12-3 or TRBV12-4 and TRBJ1-5, with D hard to call. The CDR3 runs 14 residues. CDR3: CASSLLGGYQPPHF. As DNA, the CDR3 is TGTGCCAGCAGTTTATTAGGCGGCTATCAGCCCCCGCATTTT.

In its sample, this clone is medium-sized. The J gene is TRBJ1-1, the V gene TRBV12-3 or TRBV12-4, with D unresolved. V was shortened by 3 bases and J by 10 bases, with 9 bases between the two germline ends. The CDR3 runs 11 residues. CDR3 loop: CASSFRVGAFF. In DNA form, the CDR3 reads TGTGCCAGCAGTTTTAGGGTGGGAGCTTTCTTT.

This clone was observed at least ten times. The chain joins TRBV5-5 to TRBJ2-7; the match to TRBD1 covers 9 bases. In germline, CDR1 is SGHKS, CDR2 YYEKEE (reference sequence). Trimming removed 4 bases from V and 4 bases from J; junction bases left unmatched: 6. The CDR3 spans 14 residues. The chain's CDR3 is CASSPGQGDYEQYF. In DNA form, the CDR3 reads TGTGCCAGCAGCCCGGGACAGGGAGATTACGAGCAGTACTTC.

The chain is built from TRBV20-1 and TRBJ1-5; 12 bases are a match to TRBD1. Trimming at V came to 6 bases and at J to 6 bases, leaving 9 bases not matched to a gene. The CDR3 contains 15 residues. Per the germline V gene, CDR1 is DFQATT and CDR2 is SNEGSKA (reference sequence). The CDR3: CSAPGTGGSGQPQHF. Written as DNA, the CDR3 is TGCAGTGCCCCCGGGACAGGGGGCAGTGGTCAGCCCCAGCATTTT.